This section outlines one T cell receptor (beta chain) sequence together with its context. Its specificity is unknown. The sample belongs to a study of cytomegalovirus exposure and HLA in healthy donors. The PCR used 60 Vbeta and 13 Jbeta primers. The data were produced by immunoSEQ multiplex PCR, yet TCRdb's version contains in-frame clones alone and is incomplete. The data show approximately 150,000 clones, almost 80% seen once. V lost 4 bases, J lost 12 bases, and 13 bases lay in between. CDR3 length equals 12 residues. CDR1 is SQVTM and CDR2 is ANQGSEA in the germline V gene. Findings of the study overall: In vitro, three CMV-associated chains proved specific for CMV antigens.

Sequences were obtained from PBMCs. This rearrangement joins TRBV29-1 to TRBJ1-6; TRBD1 might be the D (5 bases). The TCR was taken from a man between 18 and 35 years old in good health and CMV-seropositive. The CDR3 here is CSVGTGSGPLHF. The DNA for the CDR3 is TGCAGCGTTGGAACAGGTTCGGGACCCCTCCACTTT.